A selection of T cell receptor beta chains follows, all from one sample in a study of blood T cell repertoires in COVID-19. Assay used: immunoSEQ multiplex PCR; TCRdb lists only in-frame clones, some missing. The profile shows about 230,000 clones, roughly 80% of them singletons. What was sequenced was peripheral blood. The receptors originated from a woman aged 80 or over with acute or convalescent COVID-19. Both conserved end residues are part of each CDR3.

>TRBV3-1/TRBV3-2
CASSLYRGGASTDTQYF
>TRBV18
CASSNVQGGNQPQHF
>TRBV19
CASSTERLAGGMNEQFF
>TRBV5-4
CASSLGGSGQGATEAFF
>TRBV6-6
CASSGGDQPQHF
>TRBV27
CASSLLGQGNYEQYF
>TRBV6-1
CASSEVNINQPQHF
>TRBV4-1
CASSPTGNYGYTF
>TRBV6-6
CASRIGQGPTEAFF
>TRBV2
CASSQDRARETQYF
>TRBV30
CAWRGRLAGEGTDTQYF
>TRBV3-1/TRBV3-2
CASSQEDRTGNGYTF
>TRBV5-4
CASSAGQGYGYTF
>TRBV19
CASSIVSGGTYNEQFF
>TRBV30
CARGGQGVLRETQYF
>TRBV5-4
CASSSRQEGVEKLFF
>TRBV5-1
CASSPTGQGEKLFF
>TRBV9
CASSVDGGSDTEAFF
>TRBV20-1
CSASSRRGGNNDEQFF
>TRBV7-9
CASSLSRGGNSPLHF
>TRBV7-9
CASSRSSGRATGELFF
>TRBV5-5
CASSLPSRETQYF
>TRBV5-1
CASSLDSGYEKLFF
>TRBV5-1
CASSLTYGEQFF
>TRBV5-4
CASSLTTSREKLFF